Sequencing of this T cell receptor (beta chain) was carried out in a study of regulatory T cells in long-lasting Graves disease. Investigators prepared the TCR beta libraries by applying iRepertoire HTBI primers and Arm-PCR of CDR3 regions. TCRdb reprocessed the multiplex PCR reads via MiXCR and lists one record per CDR3 protein. The data show more than 300,000 distinct CDR3 sequences, with about 12% seen just once and approximately 17% held by the top ten. This clonotype was seen ten or more times. Regarding time point: newly diagnosed GD, antithyroid drugs for less than 3 months. RNA extracted from PBMCs served as the sequencing template. Germline V CDR1 and CDR2: SGHKS, YYEKEE (reference sequence). The CDR3 is 15 residues long. The V and J ends lost 0 bases and 2 bases respectively, with 12 bases between them. These data also formed part of another study, on T cells in Graves' hyperthyroidism and ophthalmopathy.

The chain joins TRBV5-5 to TRBJ2-7; D possibly corresponds to TRBD2 (5 bases). This clonotype originated in a woman younger than 35 with Graves disease. The material was peripheral blood mononuclear cells (PBMCs), obtained at new diagnosis, from a patient treated with antithyroid drugs. The CDR3 sequence: CASSLEASSPYEQYV. The CDR3 nucleotides are TGTGCCAGCAGCTTGGAGGCTAGCAGTCCCTACGAGCAGTACGTC.